The present T cell receptor beta chain was sequenced within a study of blood T cell repertoires in COVID-19. As handled by the study authors: Estimated nucleated cell counts came from reference gene primer amplification. Libraries were prepared by immunoSEQ multiplex PCR; TCRdb keeps only in-frame clonotypes and omits some of them. The DNA was the basis for D and trimming; V, J and clone size are from that table. The sample consists of 170,000 or so clones, 84% of them appearing once. The V end was cut by 4 bases, the J end by 2 bases, with 18 bases between. The CDR3 loop spans 16 amino acids. Germline V gene data show CDR1 as MNHEY and CDR2 as SMNVEV (reference sequence).

Material: peripheral blood. This chain connects TRBV27 to TRBJ2-7; TRBD2 might be the D (5 bases). This TCR was recovered from a man aged 18 to 29 with active or convalescent COVID-19. The DNA for the CDR3 is TGTGCCAGCAGTTCCCGAGGAGGCGAGAGACCCTACGAGCAGTACTTC. Amino acids: CASSSRGGERPYEQYF.